The 10 T cell receptor beta chains listed next were all sequenced from one sample in a study of lymphopenia after photon versus proton radiotherapy. Here immunoSEQ multiplex PCR was the method, and the copy in TCRdb shows in-frame clones only, minus some. The data show about 33,000 clones, 90% seen once. The sample here was peripheral blood, taken from a patient treated with photon-based radiotherapy. These receptors were taken from a woman between 50 and 59 years old with pancreatic cancer.

This rearrangement joins TRBV28 to TRBJ2-7; D is uncertain. The length of the CDR3 is 13 residues. Trimming took off 6 bases at V and 6 bases at J, with 15 bases between the two ends. Per the germline V gene, CDR1 is MDHEN and CDR2 is SYDVKM. The CDR3 spells CASSGSVAGEQYF. Here the CDR3 DNA reads TGTGCCAGCAGCGGATCGGTCGCTGGCGAGCAGTACTTC.

This clone was picked up one time. The chain links TRBV19 to TRBJ1-2; D call uncertain. Germline CDR1 LNHDA, CDR2 SQIVND (reference sequence). Trimming cost V 0 bases and J 4 bases, with 12 bases left between them. The CDR3 has 15 residues. The CDR3 is CASSIDGVQSYGYTF. DNA of the CDR3: TGTGCCAGTAGTATAGATGGGGTACAATCCTATGGCTACACCTTC. The full variable domain, rest sourced from reference TRBV19 and TRBJ1-2, is DGGITQSPKYLFRKEGQNVTLSCEQNLNHDAMYWYRQDPGQGLRLIYYSQIVNDFQKGDIAEGYSVSREKKESFPLTVTSAQKNPTAFYLCASSIDGVQSYGYTFGSGTRLTVV.

V gene TRBV5-8 combines with J gene TRBJ2-7, with D possibly being TRBD2 (6 bases). V shed 4 bases and J shed 2 bases, with 13 bases lying between them. Germline CDR1 reads SGHTS; CDR2 reads YDEGEE. This CDR3 contains 14 residues. The CDR3 region is CASSEGLPTYEQYF. The CDR3 region has the DNA TGTGCCAGCAGCGAGGGACTGCCAACCTACGAGCAGTACTTC.

V and J are TRBV6-5 and TRBJ1-2; D unresolved. The CDR3 is 13 amino acids. V gave up 0 bases and J gave up 6 bases, with 8 bases separating them. Germline V gene data show CDR1 as MNHEY and CDR2 as SVGAGI. Written as DNA, the CDR3 is TGTGCCAGCAGTTACTCGAACGCTAATGGCTACACCTTC. Its protein is CASSYSNANGYTF.

Only one count was recorded for this clone. V and J are TRBV6-5 and TRBJ2-1; 7 nucleotides line up with TRBD1. V shed 6 bases and J 8 bases; nucleotides not matched to a gene: 4. Germline V gene data show CDR1 as MNHEY and CDR2 as SVGAGI. CDR3 length: 12 residues. CDR3 in amino acids: CASSQDRDEQFF. The CDR3 region has the DNA TGTGCCAGCAGCCAAGACAGGGATGAGCAGTTCTTC.

The chain employs TRBV27 and TRBJ2-7; D gene uncertain. Germline CDR1 and CDR2: MNHEY and SMNVEV (reference sequence). The CDR3 totals 15 residues. The V and J ends lost 3 bases and 0 bases respectively, with 12 bases between them. CDR3: CASSFSRDPSYEQYF. CDR3 DNA: TGTGCCAGCAGTTTTTCGCGAGACCCCTCCTACGAGCAGTACTTC.

The V and J genes are TRBV30 and TRBJ1-5; D possibly corresponds to TRBD1 (5 bases). Trimming stripped 4 bases from V and 4 bases from J, with 11 bases between. The CDR3 contains 13 residues. The germline gives CDR1 GTSNPN, CDR2 SVGIG (reference sequence). The CDR3 is CAWTLDTNQPQHF. The CDR3 bases are TGTGCCTGGACCCTGGACACGAATCAGCCCCAGCATTTT.

The chain links TRBV19 to TRBJ2-2, with TRBD2 matching 14 bases. The CDR3 runs 15 residues. The V segment lost 5 bases and the J segment 7 bases; nucleotides outside the gene matches: 3. Germline V gene lookup returns CDR1 LNHDA and CDR2 SQIVND (reference sequence). CDR3 nucleotides: TGTGCCAGTAGTGACGGGACTAGCGGGAGCGGGGAGCTGTTTTTT. The encoded protein is CASSDGTSGSGELFF.

The V gene is TRBV4-1, the J gene TRBJ2-7; 15 bases are shared with TRBD2. V dropped 3 bases and J dropped 4; count of bases not matched to a gene: 4. Germline V lookup: CDR1 MGHRA, CDR2 YSYEKL. The CDR3 contains 16 residues. Written as DNA, the CDR3 is TGCGCCAGCAGCCAGCTGGGACTAGCGGGAGGATACGAGCAGTACTTC. It translates to CASSQLGLAGGYEQYF.

The chain carries TRBV6-1 and TRBJ2-7; D could derive from TRBD1 or TRBD2 (5 bases each). Trimming removed 7 bases from V and 2 bases from J, with 15 bases in between. Germline CDR1 reads MNHNS; CDR2 reads SASEGT. CDR3 length: 14 residues. The CDR3 spells CASIPGRSPYEQYF. CDR3 nucleotides: TGTGCCAGCATTCCGGGACGGAGCCCCTACGAGCAGTACTTC.